This is a list of T cell receptor beta chains from one sample in a study of regulatory T cells in long-lasting Graves disease. One entry per CDR3 protein, called by TCRdb with MiXCR from the multiplex PCR reads. Of 420,000 or so distinct CDR3 sequences listed, less than 20% are singletons. These same data were also listed under a study on T cells in Graves' hyperthyroidism and ophthalmopathy.

Here the sequenced sample was peripheral blood mononuclear cells (PBMCs), taken at new diagnosis, from a patient treated with antithyroid drugs. The receptors were sampled from a woman aged 18-29 years with Graves disease. Both conserved end residues are part of each CDR3. Fields, in order: CDR3 length, J gene, V gene, D gene, clone size, CDR3 protein, CDR3 DNA. The D gene is left open where the match is weak. Clone size is shown for a subset of rows, as once, few, many or a class of expanded clone.

len: 13
j_gene: TRBJ1-2
v_gene: TRBV2
d_gene: NA
abundance: many
CDR3aa: CASSGNINYGYTF
CDR3nt: TGTGCCAGCAGTGGAAACATTAACTATGGCTACACCTTC

len: 18
j_gene: TRBJ2-3
v_gene: TRBV20-1
d_gene: TRBD2
abundance: many
CDR3aa: CSASSSGNGEWGTDTQYF
CDR3nt: TGCAGTGCTAGTTCTAGCGGGAATGGGGAATGGGGCACAGATACGCAGTATTTT

len: 15
j_gene: TRBJ2-1
v_gene: TRBV6-1
d_gene: TRBD2
abundance: many
CDR3aa: CASVSGLAGYNEQFF
CDR3nt: TGTGCCAGCGTCTCGGGACTAGCGGGATACAATGAGCAGTTCTTC

len: 13
j_gene: TRBJ2-1
v_gene: TRBV6-1
d_gene: NA
abundance: few
CDR3aa: CASVRDSYNEQFF
CDR3nt: TGTGCCAGCGTACGGGATTCCTACAATGAGCAGTTCTTC

len: 16
j_gene: TRBJ1-5
v_gene: TRBV4-2
d_gene: NA
abundance: NA
CDR3aa: CASSQETGLRNQPQHF
CDR3nt: TGTGCCAGCAGCCAAGAGACGGGCTTGCGGAATCAGCCCCAGCATTTT

len: 16
j_gene: TRBJ2-1
v_gene: TRBV7-3
d_gene: TRBD2
abundance: few
CDR3aa: CASSLRTSGSPNEQLF
CDR3nt: TGTGCCAGCAGCTTAAGGACTAGCGGGAGTCCAAATGAGCAGCTCTTC

len: 14
j_gene: TRBJ2-7
v_gene: TRBV28
d_gene: NA
abundance: many
CDR3aa: CASSVARSSYEQYF
CDR3nt: TGTGCCAGCAGTGTAGCTAGGAGCTCCTACGAGCAGTACTTC

len: 15
j_gene: TRBJ1-2
v_gene: TRBV28
d_gene: TRBD1
abundance: NA
CDR3aa: CASSTRDRLFYGYTF
CDR3nt: TGTGCCAGCAGTACCCGGGACAGACTTTTCTATGGCTACACCTTC

len: 13
j_gene: TRBJ1-5
v_gene: TRBV3-1
d_gene: NA
abundance: NA
CDR3aa: CASSHTTGQPQHF
CDR3nt: TGTGCCAGCAGCCACACAACAGGACAGCCCCAGCATTTT

len: 16
j_gene: TRBJ2-1
v_gene: TRBV4-1
d_gene: NA
abundance: NA
CDR3aa: CASSQDPLAYYNEQFF
CDR3nt: TGCGCCAGCAGCCAAGATCCCCTAGCGTACTACAATGAGCAGTTCTTC

len: 16
j_gene: TRBJ1-6
v_gene: TRBV9
d_gene: NA
abundance: few
CDR3aa: CASSVLDSTINSPLHF
CDR3nt: TGTGCCAGCAGCGTACTAGACTCCACAATCAATTCACCCCTCCACTTT

len: 19
j_gene: TRBJ2-7
v_gene: TRBV7-8
d_gene: TRBD2
abundance: many
CDR3aa: CASTLTSWGRAGEFYEQYF
CDR3nt: TGTGCCAGCACCTTGACAAGTTGGGGGCGAGCGGGAGAGTTTTACGAGCAGTACTTC

len: 12
j_gene: TRBJ2-7
v_gene: TRBV28
d_gene: NA
abundance: many
CDR3aa: CASSLYKYEQYF
CDR3nt: TGTGCCAGCAGTTTGTACAAGTACGAGCAGTACTTC

len: 12
j_gene: TRBJ2-7
v_gene: TRBV5-1
d_gene: NA
abundance: NA
CDR3aa: CASSLRIYEQYF
CDR3nt: TGCGCCAGCAGTCTTCGGATATACGAGCAGTACTTC

len: 14
j_gene: TRBJ2-7
v_gene: TRBV9
d_gene: NA
abundance: few
CDR3aa: CASSVGGQVYEQYF
CDR3nt: TGTGCCAGCAGCGTAGGGGGACAAGTCTACGAGCAGTACTTC

len: 16
j_gene: TRBJ1-2
v_gene: TRBV14
d_gene: NA
abundance: few
CDR3aa: CASSQWKGGDVDGYTF
CDR3nt: TGTGCCAGCAGCCAGTGGAAGGGCGGGGACGTCGATGGCTACACCTTC

len: 16
j_gene: TRBJ2-3
v_gene: TRBV20-1
d_gene: TRBD2
abundance: NA
CDR3aa: CSARELAGGPLDTQYF
CDR3nt: TGCAGTGCTAGAGAGCTAGCGGGAGGGCCTCTAGATACGCAGTATTTT

len: 14
j_gene: TRBJ2-7
v_gene: TRBV6-1
d_gene: TRBD2
abundance: many
CDR3aa: CASSVLAGAYEQYF
CDR3nt: TGTGCCAGCAGTGTTTTGGCGGGGGCCTACGAGCAGTACTTC

len: 13
j_gene: TRBJ2-7
v_gene: TRBV5-6
d_gene: TRBD2
abundance: many
CDR3aa: CASSLSGRYEQYF
CDR3nt: TGTGCCAGCAGCTTGAGCGGGAGGTACGAGCAGTACTTC

len: 12
j_gene: TRBJ2-1
v_gene: TRBV24-1
d_gene: NA
abundance: NA
CDR3aa: CATSAGPNEQFF
CDR3nt: TGTGCCACCAGCGCCGGGCCCAATGAGCAGTTCTTC

len: 17
j_gene: TRBJ2-1
v_gene: TRBV19
d_gene: NA
abundance: few
CDR3aa: CASSSYLRGGSYNEQFF
CDR3nt: TGTGCCAGTAGCTCTTATCTCAGGGGAGGCTCCTACAATGAGCAGTTCTTC

len: 17
j_gene: TRBJ2-3
v_gene: TRBV6-2/TRBV6-3
d_gene: TRBD2
abundance: few
CDR3aa: CASSGSIETSLSDTQYF
CDR3nt: TGTGCCAGCAGTGGTTCGATTGAGACTAGCCTATCAGATACGCAGTATTTT

len: 16
j_gene: TRBJ2-5
v_gene: TRBV27
d_gene: TRBD2
abundance: NA
CDR3aa: CASSSPGLAGQETQYF
CDR3nt: TGTGCCAGCAGTTCCCCTGGACTAGCGGGCCAAGAGACCCAGTACTTC

len: 14
j_gene: TRBJ1-1
v_gene: TRBV28
d_gene: NA
abundance: many
CDR3aa: CASSPGRRNTEAFF
CDR3nt: TGTGCCAGCAGCCCCGGGAGGAGGAACACTGAAGCTTTCTTT

len: 12
j_gene: TRBJ2-4
v_gene: TRBV2
d_gene: NA
abundance: NA
CDR3aa: CASSLDRFIQYF
CDR3nt: TGTGCCAGCAGCCTCGACCGGTTCATTCAGTACTTC

len: 17
j_gene: TRBJ2-3
v_gene: TRBV10-3
d_gene: TRBD2
abundance: few
CDR3aa: CAISTSGRAGRTDTQYF
CDR3nt: TGTGCCATCAGTACTAGCGGGAGGGCCGGTCGCACAGATACGCAGTATTTT

len: 12
j_gene: TRBJ2-3
v_gene: TRBV29-1
d_gene: NA
abundance: NA
CDR3aa: CSVEIGVDTQYF
CDR3nt: TGCAGCGTTGAGATTGGGGTTGATACGCAGTATTTT

len: 15
j_gene: TRBJ2-1
v_gene: TRBV5-4
d_gene: TRBD2
abundance: NA
CDR3aa: CASSLAAGSVNEQFF
CDR3nt: TGTGCCAGCAGCTTGGCAGCGGGATCGGTCAATGAGCAGTTCTTC

len: 16
j_gene: TRBJ2-5
v_gene: TRBV7-9
d_gene: NA
abundance: many
CDR3aa: CASSQQGTGGQETQYF
CDR3nt: TGTGCCAGCAGCCAACAGGGGACGGGGGGTCAAGAGACCCAGTACTTC

len: 13
j_gene: TRBJ1-2
v_gene: TRBV3-1
d_gene: NA
abundance: many
CDR3aa: CASSQPGKIGYTF
CDR3nt: TGTGCCAGCAGCCAGCCAGGGAAGATTGGCTACACCTTC